This T cell receptor (beta chain) was obtained from a study of OX40 agonist ivuxolimab in advanced cancers. Libraries were prepared by immunoSEQ multiplex PCR; TCRdb keeps only in-frame clonotypes and omits some of them. There are around 100,000 clones in the sample; 90% occur only once, and approximately 0.16% lies in the top ten. Germline V CDR1 and CDR2: SGHTA, FQGTGA. CDR3 length: 14 residues. The J segment lost 10 bases and the V segment lost 3 bases, leaving 5 bases of the junction unmatched. The chain links TRBV7-3 to TRBJ2-1; the match to TRBD2 covers 11 bases. The sequence was collected from an adult with an advanced solid tumor such as melanoma, head and neck, liver or kidney cancer. The sample in question was CD4+ or CD8+ T cells sorted from blood, obtained in a trial of the OX40 agonist ivuxolimab. DNA of the CDR3: TGTGCCAGCAGCTTGGGACTAGCGGACTACGAGCAGTTCTTC. Its translation: CASSLGLADYEQFF.